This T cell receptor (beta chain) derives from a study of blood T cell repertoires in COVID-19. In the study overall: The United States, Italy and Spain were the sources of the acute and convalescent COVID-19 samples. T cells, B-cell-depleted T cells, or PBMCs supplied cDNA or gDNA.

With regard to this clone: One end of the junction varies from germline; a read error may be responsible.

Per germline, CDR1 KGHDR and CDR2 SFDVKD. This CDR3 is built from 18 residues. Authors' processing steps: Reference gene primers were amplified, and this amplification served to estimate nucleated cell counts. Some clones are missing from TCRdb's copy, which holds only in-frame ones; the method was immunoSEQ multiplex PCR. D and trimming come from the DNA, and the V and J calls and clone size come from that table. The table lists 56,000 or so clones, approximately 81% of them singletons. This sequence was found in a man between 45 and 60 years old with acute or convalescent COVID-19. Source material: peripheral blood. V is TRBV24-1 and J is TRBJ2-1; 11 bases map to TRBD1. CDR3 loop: CATSDLRTGGDNYNEHFF. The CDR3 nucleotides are TGTGCCACCAGTGATCTCAGGACAGGGGGCGATAACTACAATGAGCACTTCTTC.